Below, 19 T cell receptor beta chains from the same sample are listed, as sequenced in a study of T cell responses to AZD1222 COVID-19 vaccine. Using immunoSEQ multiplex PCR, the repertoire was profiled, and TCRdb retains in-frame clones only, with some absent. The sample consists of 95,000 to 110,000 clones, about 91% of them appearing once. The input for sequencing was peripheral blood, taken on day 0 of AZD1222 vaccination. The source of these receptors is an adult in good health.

CDR3 residues: CASSGQGRYYGYTF. The DNA of the CDR3 is TGTGCCAGTAGTGGACAGGGAAGGTACTATGGCTACACCTTC. This rearrangement joins TRBV19 to TRBJ1-2; 8 bases agree with TRBD1. J gave up 3 bases and V 5 bases, and 5 bases lay outside the gene matches. The germline CDR1 and CDR2 sequences are LNHDA and SQIVND (reference sequence). The CDR3 is 14 amino acids.

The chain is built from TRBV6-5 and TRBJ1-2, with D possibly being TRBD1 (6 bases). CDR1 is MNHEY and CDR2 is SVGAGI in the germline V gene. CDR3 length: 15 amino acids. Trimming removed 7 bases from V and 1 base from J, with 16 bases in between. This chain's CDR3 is CASTLSWTDNYGYTF. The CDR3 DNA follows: TGTGCCAGCACCCTAAGCTGGACAGATAACTATGGCTACACCTTC.

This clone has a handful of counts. The CDR3 sequence is CASSLQLNEQFF. The CDR3 bases are TGTGCCAGCAGCTTGCAGCTCAATGAGCAGTTCTTC. The rearrangement uses TRBV5-6 and TRBJ2-1; no clear D gene. Germline-derived CDR1 and CDR2 are SGHDT and YYEEEE. The CDR3 runs to 12 residues. Deletions cut 1 base from V and 6 bases from J, with 5 bases between.

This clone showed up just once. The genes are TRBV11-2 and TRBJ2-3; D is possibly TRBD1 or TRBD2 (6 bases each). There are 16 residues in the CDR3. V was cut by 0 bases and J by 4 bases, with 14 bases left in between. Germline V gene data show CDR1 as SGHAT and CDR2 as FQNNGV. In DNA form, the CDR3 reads TGTGCCAGCAGCTTAGATCTATTGGGGGGCGCAGATACGCAGTATTTT. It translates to CASSLDLLGGADTQYF.

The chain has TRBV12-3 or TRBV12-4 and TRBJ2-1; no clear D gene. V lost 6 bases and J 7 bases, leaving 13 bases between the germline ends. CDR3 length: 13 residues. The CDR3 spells CASSPTRRNEQFF. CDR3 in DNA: TGTGCCAGCAGCCCCACTCGACGGAATGAGCAGTTCTTC.

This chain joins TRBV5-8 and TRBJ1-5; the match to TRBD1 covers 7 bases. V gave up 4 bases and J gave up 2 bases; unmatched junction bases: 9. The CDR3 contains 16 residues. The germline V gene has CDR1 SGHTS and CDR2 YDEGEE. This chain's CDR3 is CASSRSGGYRNQPQHF. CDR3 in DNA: TGTGCCAGCAGCCGCTCAGGGGGTTATCGCAATCAGCCCCAGCATTTT.

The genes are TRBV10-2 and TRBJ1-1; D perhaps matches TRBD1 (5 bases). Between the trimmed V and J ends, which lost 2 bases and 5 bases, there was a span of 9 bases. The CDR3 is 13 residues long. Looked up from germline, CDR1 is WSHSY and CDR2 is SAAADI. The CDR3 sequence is CASSEGAPTEAFF. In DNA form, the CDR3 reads TGCGCCAGCAGTGAGGGGGCGCCGACTGAAGCTTTCTTT.

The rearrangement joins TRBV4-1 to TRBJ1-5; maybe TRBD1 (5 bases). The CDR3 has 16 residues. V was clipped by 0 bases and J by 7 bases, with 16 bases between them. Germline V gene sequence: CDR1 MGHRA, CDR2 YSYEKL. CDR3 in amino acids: CASSQDGYGAWQPQHF. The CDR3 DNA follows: TGCGCCAGCAGCCAAGATGGGTATGGGGCCTGGCAGCCCCAGCATTTT.

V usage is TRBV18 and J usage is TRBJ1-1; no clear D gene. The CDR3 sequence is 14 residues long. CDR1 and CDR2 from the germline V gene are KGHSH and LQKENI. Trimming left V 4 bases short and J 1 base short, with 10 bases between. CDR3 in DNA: TGTGCCAGCTCACGACGGGTCGGGAACACTGAAGCTTTCTTT. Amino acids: CASSRRVGNTEAFF.

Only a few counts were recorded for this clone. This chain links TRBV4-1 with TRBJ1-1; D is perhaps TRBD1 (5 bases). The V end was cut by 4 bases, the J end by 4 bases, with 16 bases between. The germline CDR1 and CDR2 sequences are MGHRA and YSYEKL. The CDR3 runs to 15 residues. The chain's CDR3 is CASSPMAGSGTEAFF. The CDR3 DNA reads TGCGCCAGCAGCCCAATGGCAGGGTCGGGCACTGAAGCTTTCTTT.

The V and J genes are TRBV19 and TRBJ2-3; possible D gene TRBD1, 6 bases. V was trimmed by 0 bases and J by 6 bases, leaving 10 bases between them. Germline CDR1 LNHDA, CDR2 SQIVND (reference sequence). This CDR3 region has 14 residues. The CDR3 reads CASSIDTGKDTQYF. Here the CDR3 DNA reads TGTGCCAGTAGTATAGATACAGGGAAGGATACGCAGTATTTT.

CDR3 loop: CASSPDRGPYGYTF. DNA for the CDR3: TGTGCCAGCAGCCCCGACAGGGGGCCCTATGGCTACACCTTC. The rearrangement uses TRBV7-9 and TRBJ1-2, with TRBD1 matching 10 bases. CDR1 and CDR2 (germline): SEHNR, FQNEAQ (reference sequence). The CDR3 runs 14 residues. Trimming took 5 bases from V and 4 from J; bases not matched to a gene: 4.

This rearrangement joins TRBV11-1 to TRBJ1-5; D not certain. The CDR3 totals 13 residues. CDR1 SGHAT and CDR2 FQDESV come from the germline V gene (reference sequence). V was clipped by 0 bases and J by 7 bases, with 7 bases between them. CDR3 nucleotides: TGTGCCAGCAGCTTAGCCCTAGAACAGCCCCAGCATTTT. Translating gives CASSLALEQPQHF. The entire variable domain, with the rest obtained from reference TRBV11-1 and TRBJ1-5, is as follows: EAEVAQSPRYKITEKSQAVAFWCDPISGHATLYWYRQILGQGPELLVQFQDESVVDDSQLPKDRFSAERLKGVDSTLKIQPAELGDSAMYLCASSLALEQPQHFGDGTRLSIL.

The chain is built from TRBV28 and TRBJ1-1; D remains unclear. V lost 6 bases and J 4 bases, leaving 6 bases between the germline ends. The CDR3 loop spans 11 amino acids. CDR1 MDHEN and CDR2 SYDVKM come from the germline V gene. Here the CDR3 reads CASRVGTEAFF. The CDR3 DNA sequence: TGTGCCAGCAGGGTAGGCACTGAAGCTTTCTTT.

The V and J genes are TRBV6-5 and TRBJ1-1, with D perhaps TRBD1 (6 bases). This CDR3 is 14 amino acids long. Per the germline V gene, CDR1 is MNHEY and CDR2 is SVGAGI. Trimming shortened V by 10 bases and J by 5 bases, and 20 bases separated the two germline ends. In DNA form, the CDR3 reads TGTGCCACCAAAAAACAGGGTCGGTTTACTGAAGCTTTCTTT. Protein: CATKKQGRFTEAFF.

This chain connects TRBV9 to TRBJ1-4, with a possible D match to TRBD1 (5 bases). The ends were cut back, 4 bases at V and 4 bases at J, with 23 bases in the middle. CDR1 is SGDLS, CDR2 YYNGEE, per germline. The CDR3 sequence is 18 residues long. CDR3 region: CASSHSIGGEWGNEKLFF. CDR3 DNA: TGTGCCAGCAGCCACTCTATTGGGGGTGAATGGGGTAATGAAAAACTGTTTTTT.

The CDR3 sequence: CASSPAPPETQYF. Here the CDR3 DNA reads TGTGCCAGCAGTCCCGCCCCCCCAGAGACCCAGTACTTC. V is TRBV11-2 and J is TRBJ2-5, with no clear D. The CDR3 has 13 amino acids. Germline loops: CDR1 SGHAT, CDR2 FQNNGV. V was trimmed by 6 bases and J by 4 bases, leaving 12 bases between them.

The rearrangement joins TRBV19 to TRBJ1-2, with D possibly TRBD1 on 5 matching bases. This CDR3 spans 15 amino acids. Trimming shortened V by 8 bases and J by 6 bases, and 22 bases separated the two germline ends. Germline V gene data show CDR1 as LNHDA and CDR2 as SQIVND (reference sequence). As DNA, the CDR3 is TGTGCCAGTTCTACCTTAAGCGCAGGGACGGATGGCTACACCTTC. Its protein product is CASSTLSAGTDGYTF.

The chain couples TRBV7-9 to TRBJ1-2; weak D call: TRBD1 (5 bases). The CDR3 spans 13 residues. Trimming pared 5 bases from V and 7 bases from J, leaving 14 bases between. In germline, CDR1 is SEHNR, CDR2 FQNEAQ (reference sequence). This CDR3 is CASSLQASGGYTF. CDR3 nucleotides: TGTGCCAGCAGCCTACAGGCCTCCGGTGGCTACACCTTC.